These T cell receptor beta chains were read from a single sample in a study of HIV-infected patients and healthy controls. TCRdb re-analysed the 5' RACE reads in MiXCR, keeping a single row per CDR3 protein. The sample shows about 70,000 distinct CDR3 sequences, about 15% of them seen only once. The specimen was CD4+ T cells from blood. Every receptor here comes from a human donor in good health. CDR3s include the opening cysteine and the closing phenylalanine or tryptophan. Fields, in order: D gene, clone size, J gene, V gene, CDR3 DNA, CDR3 protein. D genes are given only for firm matches. Only part of the rows carry a size: once, few, many, or a class if the clone is expanded.

D: NA
size: NA
J: TRBJ2-7
V: TRBV3-1
DNA: TGTGCCACAGCGGTGGGGGCCGCGGAGCAGTACTTC
CDR3: CATAVGAAEQYF

D: NA
size: few
J: TRBJ1-1
V: TRBV20-1
DNA: TGCAGTGTTGCCCGGGTGAGGATCAACACTGAAGCTTTCTTT
CDR3: CSVARVRINTEAFF

D: NA
size: NA
J: TRBJ1-1
V: TRBV5-1
DNA: TGCGCCAGCAGCCGTGAGGGGGACCCGAACACTGAAGCTTTCTTT
CDR3: CASSREGDPNTEAFF

D: NA
size: many
J: TRBJ2-7
V: TRBV27
DNA: TGTGCCAGCAGTTTATTGGCGTCGGGGCAGGGGGAGCAGTACTTC
CDR3: CASSLLASGQGEQYF

D: TRBD1
size: few
J: TRBJ1-6
V: TRBV27
DNA: TGTGCCAGCAGTCCTTTGGACAGGGATAATTCACCCCTCCACTTT
CDR3: CASSPLDRDNSPLHF

D: NA
size: NA
J: TRBJ2-7
V: TRBV6-6
DNA: TGTGCCAGCAGTTTAGGATCCGAGCAGTACTTC
CDR3: CASSLGSEQYF

D: NA
size: NA
J: TRBJ1-4
V: TRBV20-1
DNA: TGCAGTGCTAGAGATTCCGGAGAAAAACTGTTTTTT
CDR3: CSARDSGEKLFF

D: NA
size: many
J: TRBJ2-3
V: TRBV10-3
DNA: TGTGCCATCAGCCTGACACTCGTAGATACGCAGTATTTT
CDR3: CAISLTLVDTQYF

D: NA
size: many
J: TRBJ1-1
V: TRBV29-1
DNA: TGCAGCGTTGAAGATCGGGTATGGGGGCGGTCTGAAGCTTTCTTT
CDR3: CSVEDRVWGRSEAFF

D: TRBD2
size: NA
J: TRBJ2-3
V: TRBV11-2
DNA: TGTGCCAGCCATAAAGCCCCCCCGGGACTAGCGGTAATACGCACAGATACGCAGTATTTT
CDR3: CASHKAPPGLAVIRTDTQYF

D: NA
size: many
J: TRBJ1-2
V: TRBV10-2
DNA: TGCGCCAGCAGTGTCCGGAACAGGGAATATTCTCAACGGGGCTACACCTTC
CDR3: CASSVRNREYSQRGYTF

D: NA
size: NA
J: TRBJ2-3
V: TRBV7-2
DNA: TGTGCCAGCAGCCGCAGCACAGGGAGCACAGATACGCAGTATTTT
CDR3: CASSRSTGSTDTQYF

D: NA
size: few
J: TRBJ1-2
V: TRBV10-3
DNA: TGTGCCATCAGTGAGTCGGCGGTGGTCGGCTACACCTTC
CDR3: CAISESAVVGYTF

D: NA
size: few
J: TRBJ1-1
V: TRBV27
DNA: TGTGCCAGCAAAGTGAGAGGGGGACCGCAGAACACTGAAGCTTTCTTT
CDR3: CASKVRGGPQNTEAFF

D: NA
size: few
J: TRBJ1-6
V: TRBV20-1
DNA: TGCAGTGCTAGAGATCTAACGGGGAATTCACCCCTCCACTTT
CDR3: CSARDLTGNSPLHF

D: TRBD2
size: few
J: TRBJ2-1
V: TRBV29-1
DNA: TGCAGCGCCCGGACTAGCGGCAATGAGCAGTTCTTC
CDR3: CSARTSGNEQFF

D: NA
size: NA
J: TRBJ2-6
V: TRBV5-1
DNA: TGCGCCAGCACCCGAGAGGTCGCGTCTGGGGCCAACGTCCTGACTTTC
CDR3: CASTREVASGANVLTF

D: NA
size: NA
J: TRBJ2-3
V: TRBV28
DNA: TGTGCCAGCAGTTTATTTTCCCTCACAGATACGCAGTATTTT
CDR3: CASSLFSLTDTQYF

D: TRBD1
size: NA
J: TRBJ1-2
V: TRBV20-1
DNA: TGCAGTGCTAGTATGGACAGGGCTGGCTATGGCTACACCTTC
CDR3: CSASMDRAGYGYTF

D: NA
size: NA
J: TRBJ1-3
V: TRBV12-3/TRBV12-4
DNA: TGTGCCAGCAGTTTCTTGGCGACTGGAAACACCATATATTTT
CDR3: CASSFLATGNTIYF

D: TRBD2
size: NA
J: TRBJ2-7
V: TRBV9
DNA: TGTGCCAGCAGCGTAGCTCCCGGGGGGGCCACCTACGAGCAGTACTTC
CDR3: CASSVAPGGATYEQYF

D: TRBD1
size: few
J: TRBJ2-7
V: TRBV7-2
DNA: TGTGCCAGCAGCTTAGGGGTAGGGGGCAACGAGCAGTACTTC
CDR3: CASSLGVGGNEQYF

D: NA
size: few
J: TRBJ2-1
V: TRBV7-2
DNA: TGTGCCAGCAGCCTGGAGGCCCTACACACGCAGTTCTTC
CDR3: CASSLEALHTQFF

D: NA
size: few
J: TRBJ2-1
V: TRBV9
DNA: TGTGCCAGCAGCGTAGAGGAGGGAGCCCCCTACAATGAGCAGTTCTTC
CDR3: CASSVEEGAPYNEQFF

D: NA
size: many
J: TRBJ1-2
V: TRBV3-1
DNA: TGTGCCAGCAGCCTGGGTCGGGGGCAAGGTGGCTACACCTTC
CDR3: CASSLGRGQGGYTF

D: TRBD2
size: many
J: TRBJ2-1
V: TRBV11-2
DNA: TGTGCCAGCAGCTTTGGTAGCGGGGGTTACAATGAGCAGTTCTTC
CDR3: CASSFGSGGYNEQFF

D: TRBD1
size: few
J: TRBJ2-3
V: TRBV7-9
DNA: TGTGCCAGCAGCTTAGCCCAGGGGGCAGATACGCAGTATTTT
CDR3: CASSLAQGADTQYF

D: NA
size: few
J: TRBJ1-1
V: TRBV20-1
DNA: TGCAGTGCTAGGAAAACAGGTAACACTGAAGCTTTCTTT
CDR3: CSARKTGNTEAFF

D: TRBD2
size: NA
J: TRBJ2-1
V: TRBV7-2
DNA: TGTGCCAGCAGCTTTCAACTAGCGGGAAGAGGATCCCATGAGCAGTTCTTC
CDR3: CASSFQLAGRGSHEQFF

D: NA
size: NA
J: TRBJ1-4
V: TRBV12-3/TRBV12-4
DNA: TGTGCCAGCAGAGAATCTGGGGCGACTAATGAAAAACTGTTTTTT
CDR3: CASRESGATNEKLFF

D: TRBD2
size: NA
J: TRBJ2-5
V: TRBV20-1
DNA: TGCAGTGCTCTCCGGACTAGCGGGGGGGCCCTCTTGTACTTC
CDR3: CSALRTSGGALLYF

D: NA
size: NA
J: TRBJ1-1
V: TRBV6-2/TRBV6-3
DNA: TGTGCCAGCAGTCAATGGACGAGGAACACTGAAGCTTTCTTT
CDR3: CASSQWTRNTEAFF

D: NA
size: few
J: TRBJ2-6
V: TRBV3-1
DNA: TGTGCCAGCAGCCCGGGGGTAGGGACGGCCATCTCTGGGGCCAACGTCCTGACTTTC
CDR3: CASSPGVGTAISGANVLTF

D: TRBD2
size: many
J: TRBJ2-1
V: TRBV6-2/TRBV6-3
DNA: TGTGCCAGCAGCCGTGGACTAGCGGGAAGACTCAATGAGCAGTTCTTC
CDR3: CASSRGLAGRLNEQFF